The 9 T cell receptor beta chains reported below all come from one sample, sequenced in a study of cytomegalovirus exposure and HLA in healthy donors. The PCR had 60 Vbeta and 13 Jbeta primers. The table came from immunoSEQ multiplex PCR; TCRdb's copy has only in-frame clones and leaves some out. The table lists approximately 79,000 clones, 60% to 80% of them singletons. Sequencing was done on a sample of PBMCs. Source of these receptors: a woman in her 40s in good health and CMV-seropositive.

This chain joins TRBV4-2 and TRBJ2-5; TRBD2 aligns across 7 bases. Germline V gene lookup returns CDR1 LGHNA and CDR2 YNFKEQ. V was pared by 1 base and J by 5 bases, with 10 bases of the junction left unmatched. This CDR3 has 16 residues. The CDR3 here is CASSQVAGDFRETQYF. CDR3 coding DNA: TGTGCCAGCAGCCAAGTCGCGGGAGATTTTCGGGAGACCCAGTACTTC.

This rearrangement joins TRBV6-1 to TRBJ2-1; D may be TRBD1 (8 bases). V was pared by 4 bases and J by 8 bases, with 21 bases between. The CDR3 has 16 residues. Germline-derived CDR1 and CDR2 are MNHNS and SASEGT. CDR3 sequence: CASSGRSTGEGDEQFF. CDR3 bases: TGTGCCAGCAGTGGTCGATCGACAGGGGAGGGGGATGAGCAGTTCTTC.

Sample share makes this clone medium-sized. The chain links TRBV30 to TRBJ2-7; D might be TRBD2 (5 bases). V was cut by 3 bases and J by 3 bases, with 9 bases left in between. The CDR3 is 12 amino acids. Per germline, CDR1 GTSNPN and CDR2 SVGIG (reference sequence). Here the CDR3 DNA reads TGTGCCTGGAGCCCTACTAGCTACGAGCAGTACTTC. Translated: CAWSPTSYEQYF. Together with reference TRBV30 and TRBJ2-7, the CDR3 gives the full variable domain: SQTIHQWPATLVQPVGSPLSLECTVEGTSNPNLYWYRQAAGRGLQLLFYSVGIGQISSEVPQNLSASRPQDRQFILSSKKLLLSDSGFYLCAWSPTSYEQYFGPGTRLTVT.

The chain joins TRBV9 to TRBJ1-4; 10 bases fit TRBD1. J gave up 10 bases and V 3 bases, and 9 bases lay outside the gene matches. The CDR3 spans 15 residues. Per the germline V gene, CDR1 is SGDLS and CDR2 is YYNGEE. The CDR3 nucleotides read TGTGCCAGCAGCGGTAGGACAGGGGGGGAAGCAAAACTGTTTTTT. Protein sequence: CASSGRTGGEAKLFF.

As for this clone: The sample holds other DNA sequences that translate to the same CDR3. This sequence joins TRBV30 and TRBJ1-2, with 9 positions matching TRBD1. There are 13 residues in the CDR3. With 0 bases clipped from V and 5 bases from J, the junction kept 1 base outside the gene matches. Per germline, CDR1 GTSNPN and CDR2 SVGIG (reference sequence). This chain's CDR3 is CAWSVGQGYGYTF. CDR3 in DNA: TGTGCCTGGAGTGTGGGACAGGGATATGGCTACACCTTC.

This clone was observed a few times. This chain uses TRBV12-5 with TRBJ2-3; D remains ambiguous. V dropped 2 bases and J dropped 8 bases, with 23 bases sitting between them. CDR1 LGHNT and CDR2 FRNRAP come from the germline V gene. This CDR3 contains 17 residues. The CDR3 DNA sequence: TGTGCTAGTGGTTTGACCCCACCGGAGTTTTATATCGGTACGCAGTATTTT. Translating it yields CASGLTPPEFYIGTQYF.

This chain uses TRBV7-9 with TRBJ2-3, with D possibly matching TRBD1 (6 bases). CDR3 length: 14 residues. In germline, CDR1 is SEHNR, CDR2 FQNEAQ (reference sequence). V was trimmed by 8 bases and J by 0 bases, leaving 12 bases between them. CDR3 in DNA: TGTGCCAGCGCACCAGGGGCTAGCACAGATACGCAGTATTTT. Protein product: CASAPGASTDTQYF.

The rearrangement links TRBV7-8 to TRBJ2-5; D possibly corresponds to TRBD2 (6 bases). The CDR3 covers 15 residues. V dropped 5 bases and J dropped 2 bases, with 15 bases sitting between them. Germline values: CDR1 SGHVS, CDR2 FQNEAQ. The CDR3 DNA follows: TGTGCCAGCAGCCCCGACCGGGACTTTCAAGAGACCCAGTACTTC. Translating gives CASSPDRDFQETQYF.

The CDR3 loop is CASSQEGGRGYTF. The DNA for the CDR3 is TGCGCCAGCAGCCAGGAAGGAGGACGAGGCTACACCTTC. The chain is built from TRBV4-1 and TRBJ1-2; D not certain. The CDR3 extends over 13 amino acids. Germline CDR1 is MGHRA and CDR2 is YSYEKL. Trimming stripped 3 bases from V and 8 bases from J, with 13 bases between.